The rows below give T cell receptor beta chains drawn from one sample of a study of blood T cell repertoires in COVID-19. The method was immunoSEQ multiplex PCR; TCRdb's version includes in-frame clones alone and lacks a portion of them. The data hold some 200,000 clones, with 70% to 85% observed a single time. The sample was peripheral blood. These receptors originate from a man aged 50 or older with active or convalescent COVID-19. Both conserved end residues are trimmed from each CDR3.

v_gene	CDR3aa
TRBV9	ASSSTGRLLTDTQY
TRBV19	ASRGQGAGQETQY
TRBV29-1	SVEDYGYNEQF
TRBV6-5	ASSYREETEAF
TRBV2	ASSVRDRSPYEQY
TRBV24-1	ATSDFSAGDYNEQF
TRBV28	ASSLGLGDTFYEQY
TRBV6-2/TRBV6-3	ASSSSGGYNEQF
TRBV9	ASSPQLGGGETQY
TRBV5-1	ASSPFEGTAQY
TRBV9	ASTTSGGAVEQF
TRBV12-5	ASGLEIGLAEDGGGELF
TRBV5-6	ASSLGGTNEKLF
TRBV28	ASSTQSQGGEKLF
TRBV4-1	ASSQDWGENYGYT
TRBV7-9	ASRPPGQVYNEQF
TRBV7-2	ASSLDGRGRQETQY
TRBV2	ASSPESNQPQH
TRBV6-2/TRBV6-3	ASSGRGTDTQY
TRBV6-2/TRBV6-3	ASSHTSGANVLT
TRBV19	ASSPRGGQY
TRBV29-1	SVRQPSGNTIY
TRBV9	ASSHSGKGGTEAF
TRBV7-2	ASSPQVAVGQVTSPLH
TRBV7-3	ASSSAGANTEAF
TRBV4-1	ASSLLRGETQY
TRBV20-1	SASNRGPLH
TRBV28	ASSRSGRTRGETQY
TRBV2	ASSGLGTENIQY
TRBV9	ASSVVGREDGYT
TRBV6-2/TRBV6-3	ASSYSRREQY
TRBV11-2	ASSLAGVAAGELF
TRBV2	ASSIGRTGGTNSPLH
TRBV2	ASSGQGSGETQY
TRBV18	ASSLTRTGGEDTQY
TRBV5-8	ASSFTGANVLT
TRBV5-5	ASSYAQGPGELF
TRBV7-6	ASSLEGSGGSYGYT
TRBV29-1	SVEHGSNGYT
TRBV5-1	ASSFSPTGTFGSPLH
TRBV18	ASSPAGTGGTGNTIY
TRBV18	ASSSDRRETQY
TRBV21-1	ASSNHPSGSDNEQF
TRBV7-9	ASSLRGRNTEAF
TRBV3-1/TRBV3-2	ASSQEPLAGAYNEQF
TRBV28	ASSGGGQNLDTIY
TRBV5-1	ASSAGTAGEYSPLH
TRBV6-1	ASSEGPKTDTQY
TRBV11-2	ASSFNPGTGKQETQY
TRBV7-2	ASSLGGSNEKLF
TRBV15	ATNSGGSDYTQY
TRBV21-1	ASSKDQGASQSTDTQY